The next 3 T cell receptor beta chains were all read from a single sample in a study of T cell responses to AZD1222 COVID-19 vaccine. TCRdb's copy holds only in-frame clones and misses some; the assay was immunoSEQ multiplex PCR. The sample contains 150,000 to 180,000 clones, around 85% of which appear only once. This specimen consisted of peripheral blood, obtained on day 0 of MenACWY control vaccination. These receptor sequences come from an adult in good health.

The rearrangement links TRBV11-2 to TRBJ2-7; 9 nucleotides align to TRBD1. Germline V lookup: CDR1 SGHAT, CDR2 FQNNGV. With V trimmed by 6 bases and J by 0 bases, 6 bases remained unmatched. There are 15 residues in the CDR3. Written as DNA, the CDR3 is TGTGCCAGCAGGTTTACAGGGGGCAGCTCCTACGAGCAGTACGTC. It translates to CASRFTGGSSYEQYV.

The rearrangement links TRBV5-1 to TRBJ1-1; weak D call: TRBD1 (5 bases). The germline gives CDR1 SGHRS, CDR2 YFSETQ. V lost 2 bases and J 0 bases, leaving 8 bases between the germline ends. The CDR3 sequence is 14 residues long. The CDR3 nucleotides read TGCGCCAGCAGCTTTAGACAGATGAACACTGAAGCTTTCTTT. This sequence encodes CASSFRQMNTEAFF.

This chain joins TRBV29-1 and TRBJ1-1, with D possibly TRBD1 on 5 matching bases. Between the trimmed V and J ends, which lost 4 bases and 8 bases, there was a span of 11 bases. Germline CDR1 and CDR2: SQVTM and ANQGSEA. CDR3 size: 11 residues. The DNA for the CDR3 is TGCAGCGTTGGGGACCCAGGGGAAGCTTTCTTT. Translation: CSVGDPGEAFF.